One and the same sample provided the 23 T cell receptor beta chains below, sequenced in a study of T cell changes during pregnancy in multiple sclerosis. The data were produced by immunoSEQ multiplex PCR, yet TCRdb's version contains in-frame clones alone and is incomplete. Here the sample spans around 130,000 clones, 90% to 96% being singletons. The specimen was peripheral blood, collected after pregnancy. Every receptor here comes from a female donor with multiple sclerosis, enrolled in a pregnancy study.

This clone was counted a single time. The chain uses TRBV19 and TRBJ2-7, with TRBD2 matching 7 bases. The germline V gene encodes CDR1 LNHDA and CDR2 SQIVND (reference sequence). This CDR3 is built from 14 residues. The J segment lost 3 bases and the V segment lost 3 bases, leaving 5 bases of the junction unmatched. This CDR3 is CASSIGTINYEQYF. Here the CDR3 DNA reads TGTGCCAGTAGTATCGGGACTATAAACTACGAGCAGTACTTC.

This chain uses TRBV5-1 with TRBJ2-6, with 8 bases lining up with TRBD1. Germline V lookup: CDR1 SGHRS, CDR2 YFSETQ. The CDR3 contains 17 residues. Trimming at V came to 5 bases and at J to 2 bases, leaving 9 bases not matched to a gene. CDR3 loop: CASRGGRGQPGANVLTF. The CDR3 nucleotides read TGCGCCAGCAGGGGGGGCAGGGGGCAACCTGGGGCCAACGTCCTGACTTTC.

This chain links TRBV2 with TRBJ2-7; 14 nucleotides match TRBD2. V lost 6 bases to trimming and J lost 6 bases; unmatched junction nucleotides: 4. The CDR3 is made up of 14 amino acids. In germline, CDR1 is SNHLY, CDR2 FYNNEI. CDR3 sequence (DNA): TGTGCCAGCAGGGGGACTAGCGGGAGTCTCGAGCAGTACTTC. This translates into CASRGTSGSLEQYF.

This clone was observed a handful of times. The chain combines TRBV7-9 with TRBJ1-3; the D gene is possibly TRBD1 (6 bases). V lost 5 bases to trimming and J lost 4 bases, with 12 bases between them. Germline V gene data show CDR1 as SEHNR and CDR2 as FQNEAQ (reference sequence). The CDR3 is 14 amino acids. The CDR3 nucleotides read TGTGCCAGCAGCCTACAGGGAGCGGGAAACACCATATATTTT. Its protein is CASSLQGAGNTIYF.

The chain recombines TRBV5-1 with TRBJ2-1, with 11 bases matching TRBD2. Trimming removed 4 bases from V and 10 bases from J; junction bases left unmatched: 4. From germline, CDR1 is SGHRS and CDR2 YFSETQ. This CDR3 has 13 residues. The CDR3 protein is CASSTGTSGEQFF. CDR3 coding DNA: TGCGCCAGCAGCACCGGGACTAGCGGAGAGCAGTTCTTC.

CDR3 nucleotides: TGTGCCAGTAGTCCGACAGGGGTGCAAGAGACCCAGTACTTC. It yields the protein CASSPTGVQETQYF. The chain has TRBV19 and TRBJ2-5; 8 bases align to TRBD1. Germline V gene lookup returns CDR1 LNHDA and CDR2 SQIVND (reference sequence). The CDR3 consists of 14 residues. The J segment lost 2 bases and the V segment lost 5 bases, leaving 4 bases of the junction unmatched.

The CDR3 loop is CASSFFASGMRYNEQFF. Here the CDR3 DNA reads TGTGCCAGCAGTTTTTTCGCTAGCGGGATGAGGTACAATGAGCAGTTCTTC. The chain combines TRBV27 with TRBJ2-1; 9 nucleotides align to TRBD2. The CDR3 is 17 residues long. V lost 3 bases and J lost 4; bases outside the gene matches: 10. Germline values: CDR1 MNHEY, CDR2 SMNVEV (reference sequence).

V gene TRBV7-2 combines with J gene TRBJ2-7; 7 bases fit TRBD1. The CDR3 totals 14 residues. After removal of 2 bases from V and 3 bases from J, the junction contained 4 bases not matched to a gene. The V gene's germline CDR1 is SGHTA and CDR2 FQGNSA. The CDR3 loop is CASSLWDSYYEQYF. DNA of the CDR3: TGTGCCAGCAGCTTATGGGACAGCTACTACGAGCAGTACTTC.

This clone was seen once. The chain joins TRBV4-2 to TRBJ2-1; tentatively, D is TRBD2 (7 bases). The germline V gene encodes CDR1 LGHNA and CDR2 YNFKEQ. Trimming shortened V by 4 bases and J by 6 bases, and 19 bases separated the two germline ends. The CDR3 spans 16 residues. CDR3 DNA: TGTGCCAGCAGCCCCGGCCCGGCGGGGGCCCGCAATGAGCAGTTCTTC. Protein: CASSPGPAGARNEQFF.

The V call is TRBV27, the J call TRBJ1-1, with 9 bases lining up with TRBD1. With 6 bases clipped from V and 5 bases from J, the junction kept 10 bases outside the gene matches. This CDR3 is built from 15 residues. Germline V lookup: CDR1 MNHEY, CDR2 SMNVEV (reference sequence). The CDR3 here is CASRTGGGIGTEAFF. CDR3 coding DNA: TGTGCCAGCAGGACAGGGGGAGGAATTGGAACTGAAGCTTTCTTT.

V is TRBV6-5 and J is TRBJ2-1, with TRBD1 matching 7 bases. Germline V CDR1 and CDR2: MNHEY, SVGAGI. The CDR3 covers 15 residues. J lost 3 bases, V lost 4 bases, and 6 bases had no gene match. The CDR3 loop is CASSSGGQDYNEQFF. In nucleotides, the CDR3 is TGTGCCAGCAGTTCCGGCGGACAGGACTACAATGAGCAGTTCTTC.

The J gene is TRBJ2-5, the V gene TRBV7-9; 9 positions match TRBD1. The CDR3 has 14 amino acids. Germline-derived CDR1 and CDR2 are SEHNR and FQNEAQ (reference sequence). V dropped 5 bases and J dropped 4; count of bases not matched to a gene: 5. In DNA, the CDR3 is TGTGCCAGCAGCGATACAGGGGGCCGAGAGACCCAGTACTTC. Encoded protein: CASSDTGGRETQYF. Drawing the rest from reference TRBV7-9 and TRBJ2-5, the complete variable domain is DTGVSQNPRHKITKRGQNVTFRCDPISEHNRLYWYRQTLGQGPEFLTYFQNEAQLEKSRLLSDRFSAERPKGSFSTLEIQRTEQGDSAMYLCASSDTGGRETQYFGPGTRLLVL.

This CDR3 reads CASSSLTESNQPQHF. CDR3 nucleotides: TGTGCCAGCAGCTCTCTGACAGAGAGCAATCAGCCCCAGCATTTT. The chain recombines TRBV7-9 with TRBJ1-5; a weak D match, TRBD1 (5 bases). The CDR3 consists of 15 residues. Germline CDR1 reads SEHNR; CDR2 reads FQNEAQ (reference sequence). Trimming stripped 4 bases from V and 1 base from J, with 11 bases between.

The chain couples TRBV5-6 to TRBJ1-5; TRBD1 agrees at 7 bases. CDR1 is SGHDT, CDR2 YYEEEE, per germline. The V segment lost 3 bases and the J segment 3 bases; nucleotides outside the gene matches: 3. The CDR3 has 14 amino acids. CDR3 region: CASSYGQDNQPQHF. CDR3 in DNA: TGTGCCAGCAGCTATGGACAGGACAATCAGCCCCAGCATTTT.

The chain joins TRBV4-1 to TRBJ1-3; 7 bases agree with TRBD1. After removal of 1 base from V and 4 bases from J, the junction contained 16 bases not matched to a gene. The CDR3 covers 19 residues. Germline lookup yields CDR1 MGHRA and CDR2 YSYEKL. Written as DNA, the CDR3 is TGCGCCAGCAGCCAAGGCGTCATACAGGGGCGGTTAGTGGGAAACACCATATATTTT. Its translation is CASSQGVIQGRLVGNTIYF.

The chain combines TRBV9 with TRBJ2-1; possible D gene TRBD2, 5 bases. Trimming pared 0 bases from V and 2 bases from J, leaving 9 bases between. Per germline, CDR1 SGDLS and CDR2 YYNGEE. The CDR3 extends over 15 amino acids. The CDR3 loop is CASSVVSATYNEQFF. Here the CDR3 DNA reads TGTGCCAGCAGCGTAGTTAGCGCAACCTACAATGAGCAGTTCTTC.

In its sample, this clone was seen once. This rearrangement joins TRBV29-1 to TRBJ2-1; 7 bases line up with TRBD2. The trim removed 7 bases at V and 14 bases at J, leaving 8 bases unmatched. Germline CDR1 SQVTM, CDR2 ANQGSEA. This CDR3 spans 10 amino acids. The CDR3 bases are TGCAGCGCTGCGGAAGGGAGGGAGTTCTTC. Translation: CSAAEGREFF.

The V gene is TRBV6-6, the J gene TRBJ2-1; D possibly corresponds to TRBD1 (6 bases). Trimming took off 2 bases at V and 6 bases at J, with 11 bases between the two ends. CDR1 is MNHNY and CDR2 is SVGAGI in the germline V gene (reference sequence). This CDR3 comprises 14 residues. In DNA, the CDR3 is TGTGCCAGCAGTTACGGCAGGGGCCGCAATGAGCAGTTCTTC. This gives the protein CASSYGRGRNEQFF.

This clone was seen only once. The CDR3 is CSALGGSGSNEQFF. CDR3 sequence (DNA): TGCAGCGCCCTCGGCGGGAGTGGTAGTAATGAGCAGTTCTTC. The rearrangement joins TRBV29-1 to TRBJ2-1, with 7 bases matching TRBD2. The CDR3 has 14 amino acids. Trimming cost V 7 bases and J 7 bases; bases outside gene matches: 13. Germline loops: CDR1 SQVTM, CDR2 ANQGSEA.

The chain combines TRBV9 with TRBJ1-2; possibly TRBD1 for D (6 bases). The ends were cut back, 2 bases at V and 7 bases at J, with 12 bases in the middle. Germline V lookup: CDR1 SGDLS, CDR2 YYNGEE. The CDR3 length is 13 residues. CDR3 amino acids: CASSVGQHGGYTF. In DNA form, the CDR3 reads TGTGCCAGCAGCGTCGGACAGCACGGTGGCTACACCTTC. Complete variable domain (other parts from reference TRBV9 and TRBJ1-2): DSGVTQTPKHLITATGQRVTLRCSPRSGDLSVYWYQQSLDQGLQFLIQYYNGEERAKGNILERFSAQQFPDLHSELNLSSLELGDSALYFCASSVGQHGGYTFGSGTRLTVV.

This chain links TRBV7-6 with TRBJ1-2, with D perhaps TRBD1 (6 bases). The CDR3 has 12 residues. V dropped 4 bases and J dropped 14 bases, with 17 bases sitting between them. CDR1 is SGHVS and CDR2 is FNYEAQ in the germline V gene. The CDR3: CASSSPGGGRTF. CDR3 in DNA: TGTGCCAGCAGCTCCCCTGGGGGCGGCCGGACCTTC.

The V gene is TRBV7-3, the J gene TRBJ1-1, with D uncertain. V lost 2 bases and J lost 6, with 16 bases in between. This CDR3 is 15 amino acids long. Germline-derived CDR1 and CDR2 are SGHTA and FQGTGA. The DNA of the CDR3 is TGTGCCAGCAGCTTAGGCCACGGAGGATCCGCTGAAGCTTTCTTT. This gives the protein CASSLGHGGSAEAFF.

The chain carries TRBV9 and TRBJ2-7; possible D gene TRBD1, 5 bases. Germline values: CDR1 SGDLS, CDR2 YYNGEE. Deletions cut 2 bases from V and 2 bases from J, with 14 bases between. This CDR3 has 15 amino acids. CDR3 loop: CASSVEEGATYEQYF. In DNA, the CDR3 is TGTGCCAGCAGCGTCGAGGAAGGGGCAACCTACGAGCAGTACTTC.